This TCR beta chain was documented in a study of CD8+ T cells in alopecia areata. V lost 9 bases to trimming and J lost 2 bases, with 12 bases between them. CDR3 length equals 13 residues. The germline V gene has CDR1 LNHDA and CDR2 SQIVND (reference sequence). RNA extraction and reverse transcription yielded cDNA as sequencing template. The protocol was immunoSEQ multiplex PCR, while the TCRdb copy is restricted to in-frame clones and leaves out a portion. The table has 190,000 or so clones, around 60% seen once. Study conclusions and caveats: Affected lesional scalp, above all in alopecia totalis/universalis, was more clonal than normal scalp.

This clone was recorded a few times. The target antigen is unknown. The treatment was: oral pan-JAK inhibitor, 5-10 mg twice daily. Patients with alopecia areata provided lesional scalp punch biopsies as well as peripheral blood. The rearrangement uses TRBV19 and TRBJ2-3; a weak D match, TRBD1 (6 bases). The source of this sequence is a human donor with alopecia areata. Sequencing was performed on CD4+ T cells sorted from blood, taken at week 4, from a patient treated with tofacitinib. DNA of the CDR3: TGTGCCAGCATGGACAGATCCACAGATACGCAGTATTTT. Its protein product is CASMDRSTDTQYF.